These 8 T cell receptor beta chains were all obtained from the same sample, sequenced in a study of regulatory T cells in long-lasting Graves disease. Arm-PCR of CDR3 regions with iRepertoire HTBI primers generated TCR beta libraries. TCRdb processed the multiplex PCR reads anew with MiXCR; each CDR3 protein has one entry. The sample lists 350,000 to 400,000 distinct CDR3 sequences, 15% to 20% occurring once. Time point of the sample: newly diagnosed GD, antithyroid drugs for less than 3 months. RNA isolated from PBMCs was used to make the TCR library. The same specimen was also included in a second study, on T cells in Graves' hyperthyroidism and ophthalmopathy.

The sample was peripheral blood mononuclear cells (PBMCs), taken at new diagnosis, from a patient treated with antithyroid drugs. These receptors all stem from a woman under 30 with Graves disease.

There are many counts of this clonotype. The V and J genes are TRBV20-1 and TRBJ2-1, with 12 bases lining up with TRBD2. This CDR3 comprises 14 residues. CDR1 DFQATT and CDR2 SNEGSKA come from the germline V gene (reference sequence). V lost 3 bases to trimming and J lost 7 bases; unmatched junction nucleotides: 4. The CDR3 DNA sequence: TGCAGTGCTAGTGCTAGCGGGAGGGCGAATGAGCAGTTCTTC. Protein sequence: CSASASGRANEQFF.

The chain recombines TRBV29-1 with TRBJ2-7; maybe TRBD1 (5 bases). This CDR3 has 13 residues. The germline CDR1 and CDR2 sequences are SQVTM and ANQGSEA. Between the trimmed V and J ends, which lost 7 bases and 0 bases, there was a span of 13 bases. Here the CDR3 reads CSAKGWSSYEQYF. CDR3 sequence (DNA): TGCAGCGCCAAGGGGTGGAGCTCCTACGAGCAGTACTTC.

This clonotype has more than one count but fewer than ten. V gene TRBV5-6 combines with J gene TRBJ1-2; no definite D call. CDR1 SGHDT and CDR2 YYEEEE come from the germline V gene. Trimming removed 3 bases at V and 8 bases at J, with 11 bases between. There are 12 residues in the CDR3. CDR3 DNA sequence: TGTGCCAGCAGCTCCACCCCCGGGGGCTACACCTTC. Amino acids: CASSSTPGGYTF.

This clonotype was seen many times. V usage is TRBV15 and J usage is TRBJ2-3; D possibly corresponds to TRBD2 (5 bases). V was cut by 5 bases and J by 5 bases, with 17 bases left in between. The length of the CDR3 is 15 residues. CDR1 and CDR2 (germline): LNHNV, YYDKDF (reference sequence). The CDR3 is CATSVNLGGIDTQYF. The CDR3 nucleotides are TGTGCCACCAGCGTAAACTTAGGAGGTATAGATACGCAGTATTTT.

Note on this clonotype: This clone may be a read error of a much larger clone one base away. This chain uses TRBV12-3 or TRBV12-4 with TRBJ2-3; a weak D match, TRBD2 (6 bases). CDR3 length: 15 residues. CDR3 nucleotide sequence: TGTGCCAGCAGTCACCTTAGCGGTCGCACAGATGCGCAGTATTTT. Translated: CASSHLSGRTDAQYF.

About this clonotype itself: A read error may explain this, as a much larger clone is one base away. The rearrangement joins TRBV10-3 to TRBJ2-7; no definite D call. V lost 5 bases and J 0 bases, leaving 11 bases between the germline ends. CDR3 length: 14 residues. Germline V CDR1 and CDR2: ENHRY, SYGVKD. The CDR3 is CAISYVGSSYEQYF. The DNA of the CDR3 is TGTGCCATCAGTTACGTCGGTAGCTCCTACGAGCAGTACTTC.

Details on this clonotype: The germline gene is not matched at one end of the junction; a read error may be the cause. V usage is TRBV6-2 or TRBV6-3 and J usage is TRBJ2-5, with D perhaps matching TRBD1 (6 bases). The CDR3 totals 14 residues. Germline CDR1 is MNHEY and CDR2 is SVGEGT. CDR3 sequence: CASSLAGAGETQCF. The CDR3 DNA is TGTGCCAGCAGCTTAGCAGGGGCGGGTGAGACCCAGTGCTTC.

This clonotype came up many times. The V and J genes are TRBV7-8 and TRBJ2-7; D ambiguous. Germline CDR1 reads SGHVS; CDR2 reads FQNEAQ. This CDR3 spans 16 amino acids. Between the trimmed V and J ends, which lost 7 bases and 5 bases, there was a span of 24 bases. The CDR3 nucleotides are TGTGCCAGCACTCCAACGCAACGGACCGAGTTGGACGAGCAGTACTTC. It is translated as CASTPTQRTELDEQYF.